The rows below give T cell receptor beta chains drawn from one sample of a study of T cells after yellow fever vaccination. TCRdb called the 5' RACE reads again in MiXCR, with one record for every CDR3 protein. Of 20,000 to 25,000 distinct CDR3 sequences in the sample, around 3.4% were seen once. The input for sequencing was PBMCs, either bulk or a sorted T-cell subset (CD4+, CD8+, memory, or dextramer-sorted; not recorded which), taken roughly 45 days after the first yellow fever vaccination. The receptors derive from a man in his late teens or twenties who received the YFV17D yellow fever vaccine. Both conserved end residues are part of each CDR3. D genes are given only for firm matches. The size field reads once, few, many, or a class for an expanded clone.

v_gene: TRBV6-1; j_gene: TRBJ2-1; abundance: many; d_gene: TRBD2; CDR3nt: TGTGCCAGCAGTGGCGGGGGGGGAGTCAATGAGCAGTTCTTC; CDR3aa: CASSGGGGVNEQFF
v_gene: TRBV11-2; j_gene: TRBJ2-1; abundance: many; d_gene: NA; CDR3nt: TGTGCCAGCAGACGCGGCCGGGGGCCGCCGAACAATGAGCAGTTCTTC; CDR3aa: CASRRGRGPPNNEQFF
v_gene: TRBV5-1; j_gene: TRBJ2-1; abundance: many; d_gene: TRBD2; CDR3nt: TGCGCCAGCAGCTTGGGACTAGCGGGGCAAAAACATGAGCAGTTCTTC; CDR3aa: CASSLGLAGQKHEQFF
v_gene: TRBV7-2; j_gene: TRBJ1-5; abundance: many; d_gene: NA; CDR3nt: TGTGCCAGCAGCTTAGGGATGGATCAGCCCCAGCATTTT; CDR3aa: CASSLGMDQPQHF
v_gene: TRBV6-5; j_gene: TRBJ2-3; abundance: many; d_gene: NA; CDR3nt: TGTGCCAGCAGTTACTATGGGGCAGATACGCAGTATTTT; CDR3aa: CASSYYGADTQYF
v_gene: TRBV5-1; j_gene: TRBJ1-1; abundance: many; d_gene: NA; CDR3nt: TGCGCCAGCAGCTTGCTGGGGGTCCGGGGCCCGAACACTGAAGCTTTCTTT; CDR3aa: CASSLLGVRGPNTEAFF
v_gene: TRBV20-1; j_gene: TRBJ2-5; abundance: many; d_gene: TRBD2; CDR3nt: TGCAGTGCTAGGGCAGCTAGCGGGGACCAAGAGACCCAGTACTTC; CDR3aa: CSARAASGDQETQYF
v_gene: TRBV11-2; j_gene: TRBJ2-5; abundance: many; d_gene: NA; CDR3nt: TGTGCCAGCAGCTTAGATCGAAGCGAGACCCAGTACTTC; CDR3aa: CASSLDRSETQYF
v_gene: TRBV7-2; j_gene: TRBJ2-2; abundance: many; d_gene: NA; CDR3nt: TGTGCCAGCAGCTTAGCCCTGCGATCCGGGGAGCTGTTTTTT; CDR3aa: CASSLALRSGELFF
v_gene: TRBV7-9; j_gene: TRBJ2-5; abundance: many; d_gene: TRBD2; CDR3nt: TGTGCCAGCCTCACCGGGGGGGCCGAATCGAGGACCCAGTACTTC; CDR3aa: CASLTGGAESRTQYF
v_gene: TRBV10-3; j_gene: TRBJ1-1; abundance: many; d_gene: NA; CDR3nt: TGTGCCATCAGTGGGACAGAGACGAACACTGAAGCTTTCTTT; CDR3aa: CAISGTETNTEAFF
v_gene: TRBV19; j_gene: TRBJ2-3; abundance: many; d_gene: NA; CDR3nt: TGTGCCAGTAGTTCTTCCTCAGATACGCAGTATTTT; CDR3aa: CASSSSSDTQYF
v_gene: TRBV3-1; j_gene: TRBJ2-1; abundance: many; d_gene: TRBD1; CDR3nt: TGTGCCAGCAGCCAAAACAGGGGGTATGAGCAGTTCTTC; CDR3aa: CASSQNRGYEQFF
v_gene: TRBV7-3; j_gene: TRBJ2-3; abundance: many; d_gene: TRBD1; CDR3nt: TGTGCCAGCCGCCGGGACAGGGGGACAGATACGCAGTATTTT; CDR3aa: CASRRDRGTDTQYF
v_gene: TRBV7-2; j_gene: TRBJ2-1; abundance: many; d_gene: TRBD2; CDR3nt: TGTGCCAGCAGCCCCGGACTAGGGGCCTACAATGAGCAGTTCTTC; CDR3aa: CASSPGLGAYNEQFF
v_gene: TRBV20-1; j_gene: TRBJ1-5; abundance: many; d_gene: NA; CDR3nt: TGCAGTGCTAGACCGAACCCACAGGGCAATCAGCCCCAGCATTTT; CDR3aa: CSARPNPQGNQPQHF
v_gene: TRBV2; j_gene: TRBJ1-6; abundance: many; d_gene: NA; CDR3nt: TGTGCCAGCAGTGAAGCCGCGTTGATTATAGATAATTCACCCCTCCACTTT; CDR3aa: CASSEAALIIDNSPLHF
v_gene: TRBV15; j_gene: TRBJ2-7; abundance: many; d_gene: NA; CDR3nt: TGTGCCACCAGCTTGTCAGTCTCCTACGAGCAGTACTTC; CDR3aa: CATSLSVSYEQYF
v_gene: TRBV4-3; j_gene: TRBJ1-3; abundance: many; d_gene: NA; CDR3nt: TGCGCCAGCAGCCAAATAGCACAGGGCTCTGGAAACACCATATATTTT; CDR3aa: CASSQIAQGSGNTIYF
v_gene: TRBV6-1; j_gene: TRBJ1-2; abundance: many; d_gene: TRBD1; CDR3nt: TGTGCCAGCAGTGAAGCTTGGACAGGGCGGGTCTATGGCTACACCTTC; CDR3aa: CASSEAWTGRVYGYTF
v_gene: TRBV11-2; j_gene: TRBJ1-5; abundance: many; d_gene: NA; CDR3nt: TGTGCCAGCAGCTTAGACAGGTGGAAGACCCAGCATTTT; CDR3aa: CASSLDRWKTQHF
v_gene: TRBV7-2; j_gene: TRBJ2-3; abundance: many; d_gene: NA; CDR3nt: TGTGCCAGCAGCTTAAATCAGGGAGTGGATACGCAGTATTTT; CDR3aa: CASSLNQGVDTQYF